Following are 31 T cell receptor beta chains from one sample sequenced in a study of blood T cell repertoires in COVID-19. Produced via immunoSEQ multiplex PCR; TCRdb's table is partial and in-frame only. This repertoire shows roughly 100,000 clones, about four fifths found once; its top ten account for less than 6%. Source material: peripheral blood. The receptors shown here come from a man older than 75 with COVID-19, enrolled during active disease.

The rearrangement links TRBV29-1 to TRBJ2-2; a possible D gene is TRBD1 (5 bases). V was pared by 6 bases and J by 1 base, with 12 bases between. The CDR3 runs to 14 residues. CDR1 SQVTM and CDR2 ANQGSEA come from the germline V gene. CDR3 nucleotide sequence: TGCAGCGTCGAACTTGGACAGAACACCGGGGAGCTGTTTTTT. Translated, it gives CSVELGQNTGELFF.

The rearrangement joins TRBV20-1 to TRBJ2-1; 8 bases align to TRBD2. Looked up from germline, CDR1 is DFQATT and CDR2 is SNEGSKA (reference sequence). This CDR3 has 15 amino acids. The V segment lost 3 bases and the J segment 6 bases; nucleotides outside the gene matches: 10. For the CDR3, the DNA is TGCAGTGCTAGTTCGACGGCTAGCGGGTTCAATGAGCAGTTCTTC. The encoded protein is CSASSTASGFNEQFF.

The V gene is TRBV10-3, the J gene TRBJ2-1; the match to TRBD2 covers 7 bases. V lost 0 bases, J lost 3 bases, and 5 bases stayed unmatched. The CDR3 has 16 residues. Germline V gene data show CDR1 as ENHRY and CDR2 as SYGVKD. CDR3 loop: CAISESAGVSYNEQFF. The DNA of the CDR3 is TGTGCCATCAGTGAGTCGGCGGGAGTAAGCTACAATGAGCAGTTCTTC.

This chain links TRBV10-3 with TRBJ1-4; D is ambiguous. CDR3 length equals 15 residues. CDR1 is ENHRY and CDR2 is SYGVKD in the germline V gene. Trimming pared 0 bases from V and 0 bases from J, leaving 5 bases between. The DNA of the CDR3 is TGTGCCATCAGTGAGTCGCCAGCAACTAATGAAAAACTGTTTTTT. Translating it yields CAISESPATNEKLFF.

V and J are TRBV7-9 and TRBJ2-2; 9 nucleotides agree with TRBD2. This CDR3 has 16 residues. From germline, CDR1 is SEHNR and CDR2 FQNEAQ (reference sequence). Losses at the gene ends were 5 bases for V and 7 bases for J; bases not matched to a gene: 11. The CDR3: CASSTRGRALDGELFF. In nucleotides, the CDR3 is TGTGCCAGCAGCACCCGCGGGAGGGCCCTCGACGGGGAGCTGTTTTTT.

The V call is TRBV11-3, the J call TRBJ2-5; TRBD1 agrees at 8 bases. The length of the CDR3 is 15 residues. Germline CDR1 and CDR2: SGHNT and YENEEA. V dropped 5 bases and J dropped 4; count of bases not matched to a gene: 9. The DNA of the CDR3 is TGTGCCAGCAGCCCGGGGGACAGGTCGGGAGAGACCCAGTACTTC. Its translation is CASSPGDRSGETQYF.

This chain connects TRBV11-3 to TRBJ2-3, with TRBD2 matching 15 bases. The CDR3 length is 17 residues. V shed 5 bases, J shed 5 bases, and the junction held 8 bases outside the gene matches. Germline V lookup: CDR1 SGHNT, CDR2 YENEEA. The CDR3 nucleotides read TGTGCCAGCAGCCCCGGACTAGCGGGGGGGAAAGGAGATACGCAGTATTTT. Protein product: CASSPGLAGGKGDTQYF.

The chain joins TRBV19 to TRBJ2-1, with 9 bases matching TRBD1. The CDR3 loop spans 13 amino acids. V trimming: 7 bases; J trimming: 7 bases; junction bases outside the gene matches: 5. Germline V gene data show CDR1 as LNHDA and CDR2 as SQIVND (reference sequence). CDR3 sequence (DNA): TGTGCCAGTACGGGACAGGGAAGGAATGAGCAGTTCTTC. It translates to CASTGQGRNEQFF. Full variable domain (missing parts from reference TRBV19 and TRBJ2-1): DGGITQSPKYLFRKEGQNVTLSCEQNLNHDAMYWYRQDPGQGLRLIYYSQIVNDFQKGDIAEGYSVSREKKESFPLTVTSAQKNPTAFYLCASTGQGRNEQFFGPGTRLTVL.

The chain joins TRBV6-2 or TRBV6-3 to TRBJ2-7; the D gene is possibly TRBD2 (5 bases). The CDR3 runs 14 residues. The V end lost 5 bases, the J end lost 0 bases, and 11 bases lay between the germline ends. Germline V gene lookup returns CDR1 MNHEY and CDR2 SVGEGT. The CDR3 DNA follows: TGTGCCAGCAGTCGATACGGAGGCTCCTACGAGCAGTACTTC. It yields the protein CASSRYGGSYEQYF.

The table lists this clone with a few counts. CDR3 nucleotides: TGTGCCAGTAGTATTGTACAGGTTGGTGGCACTGAAGCTTTCTTT. This encodes CASSIVQVGGTEAFF. The V and J genes are TRBV19 and TRBJ1-1; tentatively, D is TRBD1 (5 bases). The V end lost 3 bases, the J end lost 4 bases, and 15 bases lay between the germline ends. Germline-derived CDR1 and CDR2 are LNHDA and SQIVND (reference sequence). The CDR3 has 15 amino acids.

The V call is TRBV5-8, the J call TRBJ1-2; a possible D gene is TRBD1 (6 bases). V was trimmed by 6 bases and J by 5 bases, leaving 32 bases between them. The CDR3 spans 19 residues. Germline V gene sequence: CDR1 SGHTS, CDR2 YDEGEE. The CDR3 nucleotides read TGTGCCAGCATCTTCTATAAATCGGGACAACGCTTAAGGGTTTATGGCTACACCTTC. Amino acids: CASIFYKSGQRLRVYGYTF.

The V and J genes are TRBV5-6 and TRBJ1-2; 8 nucleotides line up with TRBD1. The CDR3 runs 13 residues. Germline V gene sequence: CDR1 SGHDT, CDR2 YYEEEE. Trimming at V came to 4 bases and at J to 5 bases, leaving 4 bases not matched to a gene. CDR3 nucleotides: TGTGCCAGCAGCGGGGACAGGATTTATGGCTACACCTTC. This translates into CASSGDRIYGYTF.

The chain links TRBV7-9 to TRBJ2-2, with D possibly matching TRBD2 (5 bases). Germline CDR1 is SEHNR and CDR2 is FQNEAQ (reference sequence). This CDR3 is 16 amino acids long. Between the trimmed V and J ends, which lost 10 bases and 5 bases, there was a span of 23 bases. CDR3 region: CAKGPSRYLRTGELFF. DNA of the CDR3: TGTGCCAAAGGCCCTAGCCGCTACCTTAGGACCGGGGAGCTGTTTTTT.

V and J are TRBV9 and TRBJ2-2; D gene ambiguous. The CDR3 is made up of 14 amino acids. In germline, CDR1 is SGDLS, CDR2 YYNGEE. V lost 2 bases and J 3 bases, leaving 8 bases between the germline ends. CDR3 protein: CASSVIQDTGELFF. The DNA of the CDR3 is TGTGCCAGCAGCGTTATCCAGGACACCGGGGAGCTGTTTTTT. Full variable domain (remainder filled in from reference TRBV9 and TRBJ2-2): DSGVTQTPKHLITATGQRVTLRCSPRSGDLSVYWYQQSLDQGLQFLIQYYNGEERAKGNILERFSAQQFPDLHSELNLSSLELGDSALYFCASSVIQDTGELFFGEGSRLTVL.

The V call is TRBV5-5, the J call TRBJ2-5, with 8 bases that match TRBD1. The CDR3 is 14 residues long. The junction had 8 bases not matched to a gene; V was cut back by 6 bases and J by 4 bases. Germline V gene data show CDR1 as SGHKS and CDR2 as YYEKEE (reference sequence). In DNA, the CDR3 is TGTGCCAGCAACCTCGGGACAGGCATAGAGACCCAGTACTTC. It encodes CASNLGTGIETQYF. The full variable domain, its missing parts supplied by reference TRBV5-5 and TRBJ2-5, is DAGVTQSPTHLIKTRGQQVTLRCSPISGHKSVSWYQQVLGQGPQFIFQYYEKEERGRGNFPDRFSARQFPNYSSELNVNALLLGDSALYLCASNLGTGIETQYFGPGTRLLVL.

The chain couples TRBV2 to TRBJ2-2, with TRBD1 identical over 10 bases. CDR1 is SNHLY and CDR2 is FYNNEI in the germline V gene. The CDR3 is 15 residues long. V dropped 6 bases and J dropped 4; count of bases not matched to a gene: 5. For the CDR3, the DNA is TGTGCCAGCAGGACAGGGGGCGCAAGCACCGGGGAGCTGTTTTTT. This translates into CASRTGGASTGELFF.

The chain combines TRBV7-8 with TRBJ2-1; TRBD1 matches at 10 bases. The germline V gene has CDR1 SGHVS and CDR2 FQNEAQ. V shed 3 bases, J shed 5 bases, and the junction held 4 bases outside the gene matches. This CDR3 contains 15 residues. The CDR3 DNA reads TGTGCCAGCAGCTTCCGGGACAGGGGACACAATGAGCAGTTCTTC. Its translation is CASSFRDRGHNEQFF. Drawing the rest from reference TRBV7-8 and TRBJ2-1, the complete variable domain is GAGVSQSPRYKVAKRGQDVALRCDPISGHVSLFWYQQALGQGPEFLTYFQNEAQLDKSGLPSDRFFAERPEGSVSTLKIQRTQQEDSAVYLCASSFRDRGHNEQFFGPGTRLTVL.

This clone has just a few counts. V is TRBV12-5 and J is TRBJ2-7; 7 bases align to TRBD2. CDR3 length: 15 residues. The germline CDR1 and CDR2 sequences are LGHNT and FRNRAP. J was trimmed by 0 bases and V by 5 bases; bases with no gene match: 7. The CDR3, as DNA: TGTGCTAGTGGTCCTAGCGGAAAAAGCTCCTACGAGCAGTACTTC. This encodes CASGPSGKSSYEQYF.

The chain joins TRBV28 to TRBJ2-7, with D perhaps TRBD2 (5 bases). The germline gives CDR1 MDHEN, CDR2 SYDVKM. The CDR3 loop spans 13 amino acids. Trimming left V 7 bases short and J 2 bases short, with 12 bases between. CDR3 in amino acids: CASNTRGPYEQYF. The CDR3 bases are TGTGCCAGCAATACTAGAGGACCCTACGAGCAGTACTTC. Full variable domain (missing parts from reference TRBV28 and TRBJ2-7): DVKVTQSSRYLVKRTGEKVFLECVQDMDHENMFWYRQDPGLGLRLIYFSYDVKMKEKGDIPEGYSVSREKKERFSLILESASTNQTSMYLCASNTRGPYEQYFGPGTRLTVT.

This chain joins TRBV28 and TRBJ1-1; D gene uncertain. V was cut by 5 bases and J by 9 bases, with 16 bases left in between. The CDR3 covers 13 residues. Germline-derived CDR1 and CDR2 are MDHEN and SYDVKM. The chain's CDR3 is CASSLAGSLQAFF. In nucleotides, the CDR3 is TGTGCCAGCAGTCTCGCCGGGAGTCTGCAAGCTTTCTTT.

V gene TRBV6-5 combines with J gene TRBJ2-7, with 10 bases lining up with TRBD1. This CDR3 contains 15 residues. Germline CDR1 MNHEY, CDR2 SVGAGI. J was trimmed by 6 bases and V by 2 bases; bases with no gene match: 7. The CDR3 DNA sequence: TGTGCCAGCAGTTACCCGACAGGGGGCATTGGCGAGCAGTACTTC. Translating gives CASSYPTGGIGEQYF.

This chain links TRBV2 with TRBJ1-5; 7 bases match TRBD1. The CDR3 totals 15 residues. Germline CDR1 is SNHLY and CDR2 is FYNNEI. J lost 6 bases, V lost 4 bases, and 9 bases had no gene match. The DNA of the CDR3 is TGTGCCAGCAGTGTATTAGGGGGCGCAGGTCAGCCCCAGCATTTT. Its protein is CASSVLGGAGQPQHF.

The sample holds one count of this clone. The chain is built from TRBV7-8 and TRBJ2-1; 9 nucleotides align to TRBD2. Trimming cost V 6 bases and J 4 bases; bases outside gene matches: 7. In germline, CDR1 is SGHVS, CDR2 FQNEAQ. The CDR3 loop spans 15 amino acids. The CDR3 nucleotides read TGTGCCAGCAGGCCCCAGACTAGCGGATACAATGAGCAGTTCTTC. This translates into CASRPQTSGYNEQFF.

The chain is built from TRBV6-5 and TRBJ1-1; no clear D. Germline V gene lookup returns CDR1 MNHEY and CDR2 SVGAGI. The V end was cut by 0 bases, the J end by 1 base, with 6 bases between. There are 14 residues in the CDR3. The CDR3 region is CASSYSEGNTEAFF. CDR3 nucleotide sequence: TGTGCCAGCAGTTACTCGGAGGGGAACACTGAAGCTTTCTTT.

This chain's CDR3 is CASSVENYGYTF. CDR3 nucleotide sequence: TGTGCCAGCAGTGTCGAGAACTATGGCTACACCTTC. The rearrangement joins TRBV2 to TRBJ1-2, with D uncertain. This CDR3 comprises 12 residues. Trimming removed 4 bases at V and 2 bases at J, with 5 bases between. Per germline, CDR1 SNHLY and CDR2 FYNNEI.

V and J are TRBV4-1 and TRBJ2-5; 7 bases are a match to TRBD2. Per the germline V gene, CDR1 is MGHRA and CDR2 is YSYEKL. CDR3 length equals 19 residues. Unmatched junction bases numbered 19, after V lost 1 base and J lost 5 bases. The CDR3 spells CASSQGSSGVLSARETQYF. The CDR3 coding sequence is TGCGCCAGCAGCCAAGGGTCCAGCGGGGTTCTTTCCGCTCGGGAGACCCAGTACTTC.

This CDR3 reads CASRGNAGGQETQYF. The CDR3 DNA sequence: TGTGCCAGCAGAGGCAACGCGGGGGGGCAAGAGACCCAGTACTTC. This rearrangement joins TRBV6-5 to TRBJ2-5; 9 nucleotides match TRBD2. The V gene's germline CDR1 is MNHEY and CDR2 SVGAGI. The CDR3 has 15 residues. Trimming at V came to 6 bases and at J to 2 bases, leaving 7 bases not matched to a gene.

This chain connects TRBV4-1 to TRBJ2-7, with 9 nucleotides matching TRBD2. Germline lookup yields CDR1 MGHRA and CDR2 YSYEKL. J lost 2 bases, V lost 1 base, and 9 bases had no gene match. The CDR3 has 17 amino acids. CDR3 loop: CASSQVATAGGTYEQYF. The CDR3 DNA follows: TGCGCCAGCAGCCAAGTTGCCACAGCGGGAGGAACCTACGAGCAGTACTTC.

The rearrangement links TRBV10-2 to TRBJ1-4; tentatively, D is TRBD1 (6 bases). Trimming cost V 0 bases and J 7 bases, with 15 bases left between them. CDR1 and CDR2 from the germline V gene are WSHSY and SAAADI. This CDR3 is 16 amino acids long. DNA of the CDR3: TGCGCCAGCAGTGAGTCGAATGGGGGGGCTTTTGAAAAACTGTTTTTT. It codes for CASSESNGGAFEKLFF.

In DNA form, the CDR3 reads TGTGCCTGGAGCCGGGTGTCTCGAGCTTTCTTT. Protein product: CAWSRVSRAFF. The V and J genes are TRBV30 and TRBJ1-1, with D unresolved. Germline V CDR1 and CDR2: GTSNPN, SVGIG (reference sequence). This CDR3 region has 11 residues. V lost 3 bases, J lost 10 bases, and 12 bases lay in between.

The V call is TRBV2, the J call TRBJ2-1, with D possibly matching TRBD2 (7 bases). V was cut by 7 bases and J by 8 bases, with 18 bases left in between. This CDR3 is 14 amino acids long. Germline assignment: CDR1 SNHLY and CDR2 FYNNEI. The CDR3 region has the DNA TGTGCCAGCAAGCGGGACACCACTGGCGATGAGCAGTTCTTC. This encodes CASKRDTTGDEQFF. Full variable domain (outside the CDR3, taken from reference TRBV2 and TRBJ2-1): EPEVTQTPSHQVTQMGQEVILRCVPISNHLYFYWYRQILGQKVEFLVSFYNNEISEKSEIFDDQFSVERPDGSNFTLKIRSTKLEDSAMYFCASKRDTTGDEQFFGPGTRLTVL.